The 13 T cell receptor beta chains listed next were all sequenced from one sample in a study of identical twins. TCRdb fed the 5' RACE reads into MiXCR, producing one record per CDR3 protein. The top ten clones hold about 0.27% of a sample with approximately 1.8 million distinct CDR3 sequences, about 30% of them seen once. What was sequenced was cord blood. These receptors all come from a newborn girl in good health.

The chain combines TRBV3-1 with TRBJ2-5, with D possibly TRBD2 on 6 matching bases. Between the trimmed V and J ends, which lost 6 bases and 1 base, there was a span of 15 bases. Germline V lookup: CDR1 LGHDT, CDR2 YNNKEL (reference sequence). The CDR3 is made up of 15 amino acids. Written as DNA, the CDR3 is TGTGCCAGCAGACACCGGGGGACCCTCCAAGAGACCCAGTACTTC. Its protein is CASRHRGTLQETQYF.

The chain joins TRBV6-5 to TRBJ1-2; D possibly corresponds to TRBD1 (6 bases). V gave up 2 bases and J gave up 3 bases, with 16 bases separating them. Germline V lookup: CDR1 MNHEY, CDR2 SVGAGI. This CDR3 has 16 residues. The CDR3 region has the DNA TGTGCCAGCAGTTACCCACTAGGCACAGGGCACTATGGCTACACCTTC. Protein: CASSYPLGTGHYGYTF.

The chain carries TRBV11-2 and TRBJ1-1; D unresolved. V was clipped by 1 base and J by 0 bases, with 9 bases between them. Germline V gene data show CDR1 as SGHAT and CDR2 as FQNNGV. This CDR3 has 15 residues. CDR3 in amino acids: CASSLGHLMNTEAFF. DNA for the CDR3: TGTGCCAGCAGCTTAGGGCATCTAATGAACACTGAAGCTTTCTTT. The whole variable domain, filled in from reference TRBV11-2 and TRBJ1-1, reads EAGVAQSPRYKIIEKRQSVAFWCNPISGHATLYWYQQILGQGPKLLIQFQNNGVVDDSQLPKDRFSAERLKGVDSTLKIQPAKLEDSAVYLCASSLGHLMNTEAFFGQGTRLTVV.

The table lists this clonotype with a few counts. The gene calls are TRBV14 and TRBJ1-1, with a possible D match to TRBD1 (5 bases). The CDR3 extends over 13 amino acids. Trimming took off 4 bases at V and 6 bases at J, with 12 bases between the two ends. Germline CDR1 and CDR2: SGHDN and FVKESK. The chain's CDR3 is CASSLIATAEAFF. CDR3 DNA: TGTGCCAGCAGCCTTATTGCGACAGCTGAAGCTTTCTTT.

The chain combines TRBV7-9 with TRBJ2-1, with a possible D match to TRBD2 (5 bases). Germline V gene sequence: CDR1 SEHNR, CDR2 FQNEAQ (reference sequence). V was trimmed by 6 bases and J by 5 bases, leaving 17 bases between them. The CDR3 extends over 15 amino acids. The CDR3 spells CASRPSHVPHNEQFF. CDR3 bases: TGTGCCAGCAGACCTAGCCACGTACCCCACAATGAGCAGTTCTTC.

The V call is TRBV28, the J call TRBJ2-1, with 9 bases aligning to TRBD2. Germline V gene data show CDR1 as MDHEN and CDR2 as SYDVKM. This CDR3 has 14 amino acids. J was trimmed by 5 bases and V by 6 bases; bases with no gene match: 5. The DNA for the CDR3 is TGTGCCAGCAGCGGGACTAGCAACCACAATGAGCAGTTCTTC. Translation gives CASSGTSNHNEQFF.

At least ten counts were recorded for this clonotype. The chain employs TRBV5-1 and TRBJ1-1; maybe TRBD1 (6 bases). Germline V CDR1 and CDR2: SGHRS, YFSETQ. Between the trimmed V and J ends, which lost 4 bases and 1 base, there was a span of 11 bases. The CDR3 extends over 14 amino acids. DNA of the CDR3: TGCGCCAGCAGCAGGGACACTACGAACACTGAAGCTTTCTTT. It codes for CASSRDTTNTEAFF.

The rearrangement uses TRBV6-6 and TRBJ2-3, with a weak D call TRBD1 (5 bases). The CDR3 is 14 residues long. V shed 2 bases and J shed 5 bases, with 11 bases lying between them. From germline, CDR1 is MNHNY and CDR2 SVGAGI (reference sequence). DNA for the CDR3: TGTGCCAGCAGTTACAACTTCCAGGGAGATACGCAGTATTTT. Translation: CASSYNFQGDTQYF.

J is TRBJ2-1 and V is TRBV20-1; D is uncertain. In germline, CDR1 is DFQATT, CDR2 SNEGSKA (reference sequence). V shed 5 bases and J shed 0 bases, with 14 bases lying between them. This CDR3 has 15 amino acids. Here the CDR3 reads CSALRSESSYNEQFF. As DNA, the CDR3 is TGCAGTGCTCTACGGTCGGAAAGCTCCTACAATGAGCAGTTCTTC.

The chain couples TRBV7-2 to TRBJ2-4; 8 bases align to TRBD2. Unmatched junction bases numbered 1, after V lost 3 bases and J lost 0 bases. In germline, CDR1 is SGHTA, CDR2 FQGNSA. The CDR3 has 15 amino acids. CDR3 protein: CASSFGLAAKNIQYF. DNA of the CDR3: TGTGCCAGCAGCTTCGGACTAGCAGCCAAAAACATTCAGTACTTC.

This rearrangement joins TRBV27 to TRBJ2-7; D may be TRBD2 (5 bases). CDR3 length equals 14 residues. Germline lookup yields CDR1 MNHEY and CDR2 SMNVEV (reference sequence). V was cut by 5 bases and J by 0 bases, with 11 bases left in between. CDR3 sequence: CASSREYGSYEQYF. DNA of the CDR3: TGTGCCAGCAGTAGGGAGTATGGCTCCTACGAGCAGTACTTC.

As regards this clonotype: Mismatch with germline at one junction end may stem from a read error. In DNA, the CDR3 is TGTGCCAGCAGTTTTAAATCCATAACTAGCGGGCTTCTATTTCGAGCCGGCACAGATACGGAGTATTTT. This translates into CASSFKSITSGLLFRAGTDTEYF. This chain links TRBV12-3 or TRBV12-4 with TRBJ2-3; 9 nucleotides agree with TRBD2. This CDR3 region has 23 residues.

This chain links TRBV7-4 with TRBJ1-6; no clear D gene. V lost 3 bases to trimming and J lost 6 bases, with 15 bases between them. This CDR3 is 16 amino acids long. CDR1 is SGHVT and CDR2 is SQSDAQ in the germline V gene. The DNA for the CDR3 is TGTGCCAGCAGCTTCATTAGATCCGGATCTAATTCACCCCTCCACTTT. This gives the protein CASSFIRSGSNSPLHF.